This TCR beta chain was obtained from a study of T cell repertoires in cytomegalovirus infection. Study overall: TCR beta signatures that were public indicated CMV infection and matching HLA type.

The CDR3 runs 13 residues. Germline V gene sequence: CDR1 SGHTA, CDR2 FQGNSA. Concerning this clonotype itself: Its antigen is not known. A much larger clone lies a single base off, so this may be a read error.

TCRdb re-called the reads with MiXCR, one entry per CDR3 protein. The data hold 740,000 or so distinct CDR3 sequences, with approximately 40% observed a single time. Whole-study results and caveats: Summed frequency of public TCR beta families distinguished CMV carriers with the relevant HLA. Predominance within the ex vivo response was attributable to HLA-C-restricted CMV-specific TCR beta clonotypes.

The TCR comes from a human donor in good health (CMV status not recorded). Some clones in this sample may be carry-over from other donors' samples. What was sequenced was PBMCs. V and J are TRBV7-2 and TRBJ1-2; 9 bases are shared with TRBD1. The CDR3 sequence is CASSADRGYVYTF. CDR3 in DNA: TGTGCCAGCAGCGCGGACAGGGGCTATGTCTACACCTTC.